This T cell receptor beta chain comes out of a study of human T cells and chemical hapten exposure. Study-wide context: Minor volume differences among pooled libraries chiefly drove per-sample TCR yield variation.

Time point reported: pre-sensitization, week 0. Documented treatment: therapeutic diphenylcyclopropenone sensitization with weekly scalp DPC. Drawing of blood took place ahead of applying each patch test. The total RNA was obtained from whole blood that was not fractionated. Trimming removed 1 base from V and 1 base from J, with 10 bases in between. This CDR3 contains 15 residues. Looked up from germline, CDR1 is SGHTA and CDR2 is FQGNSA. This clonotype occurred a few times. Attachment of unique molecular identifiers to individual cDNA molecules was performed in the library. MiXCR, applied by TCRdb to the RACE reads, yields one record per CDR3 protein. The sample shows roughly 260,000 distinct CDR3 sequences, more than 6.5% of them seen only once.

This sequence was found in a woman aged 40 to 50 with alopecia areata. Some clones in this sample may be carry-over from other donors' samples. The rearrangement links TRBV7-2 to TRBJ1-1; no definite D call. Sample: whole blood, taken in connection with sensitization to the hapten diphenylcyclopropenone (DPC). The CDR3 is CASSLVAGENTEAFF. CDR3 DNA: TGTGCCAGCAGCTTAGTAGCAGGAGAGAACACTGAAGCTTTCTTT.